These 32 T cell receptor beta chains were sequenced from one sample in a study of T cell responses to AZD1222 COVID-19 vaccine. Sequenced by immunoSEQ multiplex PCR; TCRdb stores in-frame clones only, minus some. The sample carries roughly 150,000 clones, 91% recorded once. The sequencing used peripheral blood, collected on day 0 of AZD1222 vaccination. Receptors originate from an adult in good health.

The V call is TRBV10-3, the J call TRBJ1-2; TRBD1 agrees at 9 bases. The CDR3 spans 14 residues. V lost 2 bases and J lost 4; bases outside the gene matches: 2. The V gene's germline CDR1 is ENHRY and CDR2 SYGVKD. The DNA for the CDR3 is TGTGCCATCAGTGAGACAGGGGGCCCCTATGGCTACACCTTC. As protein: CAISETGGPYGYTF.

The rearrangement uses TRBV11-3 and TRBJ2-1; D might be TRBD2 (6 bases). V lost 5 bases, J lost 7 bases, and 21 bases lay in between. The CDR3 runs 16 residues. Germline CDR1 and CDR2: SGHNT and YENEEA. For the CDR3, the DNA is TGTGCCAGCAGCCAGCATACCGGGACCCGGGGGAATGAGCAGTTCTTC. It translates to CASSQHTGTRGNEQFF.

The rearrangement uses TRBV29-1 and TRBJ2-1; TRBD2 agrees at 9 bases. Germline V lookup: CDR1 SQVTM, CDR2 ANQGSEA. Trimming cost V 4 bases and J 7 bases; bases outside gene matches: 8. This CDR3 contains 14 residues. The CDR3 region is CSVVGGREGNEQFF. The CDR3 nucleotides read TGCAGCGTTGTAGGCGGGAGGGAGGGAAATGAGCAGTTCTTC.

V is TRBV5-1 and J is TRBJ1-2; D is perhaps TRBD1 (5 bases). The CDR3 sequence is 14 residues long. Germline loops: CDR1 SGHRS, CDR2 YFSETQ. V was pared by 0 bases and J by 8 bases, with 14 bases between. CDR3 in amino acids: CASSLGGSGSGYTF. In DNA, the CDR3 is TGCGCCAGCAGCTTGGGGGGCTCAGGGTCAGGCTACACCTTC.

This sequence joins TRBV9 and TRBJ2-1, with D uncertain. CDR1 is SGDLS and CDR2 is YYNGEE in the germline V gene. V was clipped by 3 bases and J by 9 bases, with 19 bases between them. This CDR3 comprises 15 residues. The CDR3 sequence is CASSDPVGGTREQFF. The CDR3 region has the DNA TGTGCCAGCAGCGACCCAGTTGGCGGTACGCGTGAGCAGTTCTTC.

As regards this clone: A junction boundary mismatches the germline segment, possibly from a read error. The chain employs TRBV23-1 and TRBJ2-7; the match to TRBD2 covers 8 bases. TRBV23-1 is marked as an open reading frame, function uncertain. The CDR3 runs to 13 residues. CDR3 nucleotides: TGTCGGGCGGGGGGTCGAATCTCCTACGAGCAGTACTTC. Amino acid sequence: CRAGGRISYEQYF.

This clone was observed once. This chain uses TRBV30 with TRBJ1-1; no clear D gene. The V gene lost 1 base and the J gene lost 8 bases, with 8 bases spanning the gap. The CDR3 loop spans 11 amino acids. Germline assignment: CDR1 GTSNPN and CDR2 SVGIG (reference sequence). The CDR3 reads CAWSDVGEAFF. The CDR3 DNA follows: TGTGCCTGGAGTGATGTGGGAGAAGCTTTCTTT.

The chain couples TRBV5-1 to TRBJ2-7; 9 bases line up with TRBD1. CDR1 and CDR2 (germline): SGHRS, YFSETQ. The CDR3 covers 14 residues. V lost 4 bases, J lost 4 bases, and 6 bases stayed unmatched. The CDR3 region is CASSPGTGPYEQYF. In DNA form, the CDR3 reads TGCGCCAGCAGCCCCGGGACAGGGCCTTACGAGCAGTACTTC.

The chain has TRBV11-2 and TRBJ2-1, with 10 bases aligning to TRBD2. Trimming took 5 bases from V and 10 from J; bases not matched to a gene: 11. The CDR3 sequence is 15 residues long. Germline CDR1 SGHAT, CDR2 FQNNGV. The CDR3, as DNA: TGTGCCAGCAGCCGGACTAGCGGCCTAAGAGGGGAGCAGTTCTTC. This codes for CASSRTSGLRGEQFF.

This clone has only one observation. This chain links TRBV14 with TRBJ1-2, with a weak D call TRBD1 (5 bases). V was shortened by 4 bases and J by 4 bases, with 13 bases between the two germline ends. This CDR3 comprises 14 residues. The V gene's germline CDR1 is SGHDN and CDR2 FVKESK. The CDR3 coding sequence is TGTGCCAGCAGCCCTCAGGGAGGCGTCTATGGCTACACCTTC. Its protein is CASSPQGGVYGYTF.

This clone has a single count. The genes are TRBV19 and TRBJ1-2; 9 bases are shared with TRBD1. Germline loops: CDR1 LNHDA, CDR2 SQIVND (reference sequence). With 4 bases clipped from V and 6 bases from J, the junction kept 12 bases outside the gene matches. The CDR3 loop spans 16 amino acids. As DNA, the CDR3 is TGTGCCAGTAGTACCGGACAGGGGAGATCCGGGGATGGCTACACCTTC. Its protein is CASSTGQGRSGDGYTF.

This chain connects TRBV2 to TRBJ2-1; D uncertain. The length of the CDR3 is 16 residues. Germline V gene sequence: CDR1 SNHLY, CDR2 FYNNEI. Trimming shortened V by 4 bases and J by 0 bases, and 13 bases separated the two germline ends. DNA of the CDR3: TGTGCCAGCAGTGTCTCCCTCATGAGCTCCTACAATGAGCAGTTCTTC. This encodes CASSVSLMSSYNEQFF.

This sequence joins TRBV3-1 (or the pseudogene TRBV3-2) and TRBJ1-6; 9 bases line up with TRBD1. Germline V CDR1 and CDR2: LGHDT, YNNKEL (reference sequence). The CDR3 covers 13 residues. Trimming cost V 4 bases and J 9 bases; bases outside gene matches: 1. The CDR3 is CASSRDRASPLHF. The CDR3 nucleotides read TGTGCCAGCAGCCGGGACAGGGCTTCACCCCTCCACTTT.

The chain joins TRBV7-2 to TRBJ1-1, with 8 bases matching TRBD1. V lost 6 bases and J lost 3; bases outside the gene matches: 3. This CDR3 spans 13 amino acids. Germline CDR1 and CDR2: SGHTA and FQGNSA. CDR3 sequence (DNA): TGTGCCAGCAGACCGACAGGGGACACTGAAGCTTTCTTT. Residues: CASRPTGDTEAFF.

This chain connects TRBV12-3 or TRBV12-4 to TRBJ1-5, with D hard to call. With 0 bases removed from V and 2 bases from J, the gap between germline ends came to 2 bases. The CDR3 contains 13 residues. The chain's CDR3 is CASSLAGNQPQHF. The DNA of the CDR3 is TGTGCCAGCAGTTTAGCAGGCAATCAGCCCCAGCATTTT.

V gene TRBV19 combines with J gene TRBJ2-7, with 7 bases aligning to TRBD1. Germline V CDR1 and CDR2: LNHDA, SQIVND (reference sequence). V trimming: 3 bases; J trimming: 3 bases; junction bases outside the gene matches: 8. The length of the CDR3 is 15 residues. The CDR3 sequence is CASSITKDRLYEQYF. The CDR3 DNA follows: TGTGCCAGTAGTATTACAAAGGACAGGCTCTACGAGCAGTACTTC.

The chain combines TRBV10-3 with TRBJ2-5; either TRBD1 or TRBD2 may fit D (5 bases each). This CDR3 has 14 residues. V was pared by 6 bases and J by 4 bases, with 15 bases between. Germline CDR1 reads ENHRY; CDR2 reads SYGVKD. CDR3 nucleotide sequence: TGTGCCATCAGCCGCAGGGAAGGAGGAGAGACCCAGTACTTC. It translates to CAISRREGGETQYF.

The chain links TRBV7-8 to TRBJ2-1, with D maybe TRBD2 (5 bases). V dropped 5 bases and J dropped 16 bases, with 24 bases sitting between them. The CDR3 runs to 14 residues. CDR1 and CDR2 from the germline V gene are SGHVS and FQNEAQ. CDR3: CASSPAREGTLGFF. CDR3 DNA sequence: TGTGCCAGCAGCCCTGCAAGAGAGGGAACCCTGGGTTTCTTC.

The chain recombines TRBV29-1 with TRBJ2-1; D call uncertain. This CDR3 spans 14 amino acids. Looked up from germline, CDR1 is SQVTM and CDR2 is ANQGSEA. The germline V and J ends were trimmed by 1 base and 0 bases, with 7 bases remaining between them. The CDR3 region has the DNA TGCAGCGTTGAAGGGCACAGCTCCTACAATGAGCAGTTCTTC. Amino acid sequence: CSVEGHSSYNEQFF.

As regards this clone: One end of the junction does not line up with germline, which may come from a read error. Here the CDR3 reads CASSPGTPASDEQYF. The DNA of the CDR3 is TGTGCCAGCAGCCCCGGGACCCCAGCCTCCGACGAGCAGTACTTC. V usage is TRBV13 and J usage is TRBJ2-7, with D perhaps TRBD1 or TRBD2 (5 bases each). Germline V CDR1 and CDR2: PRHDT, FYEKMQ (reference sequence). The CDR3 is 15 amino acids.

The rearrangement links TRBV7-3 to TRBJ2-7; D uncertain. The CDR3 runs 14 residues. Germline V CDR1 and CDR2: SGHTA, FQGTGA. The V and J ends lost 5 bases and 0 bases respectively, with 11 bases between them. The CDR3 spells CASSLDGYSYEQYF. In nucleotides, the CDR3 is TGTGCCAGCAGCCTAGACGGCTACTCCTACGAGCAGTACTTC. The complete variable domain, with remaining parts taken from reference TRBV7-3 and TRBJ2-7, reads GAGVSQTPSNKVTEKGKYVELRCDPISGHTALYWYRQSLGQGPEFLIYFQGTGAADDSGLPNDRFFAVRPEGSVSTLKIQRTERGDSAVYLCASSLDGYSYEQYFGPGTRLTVT.

The J gene is TRBJ1-6, the V gene TRBV11-2; TRBD1 matches 7 bases. This CDR3 region has 17 residues. The trim removed 5 bases at V and 4 bases at J, leaving 11 bases unmatched. Germline V gene data show CDR1 as SGHAT and CDR2 as FQNNGV. This CDR3 reads CASSQHGTAFYNSPLHF. The CDR3 coding sequence is TGTGCCAGCAGCCAGCACGGGACAGCTTTTTATAATTCACCCCTCCACTTT.

The chain links TRBV19 to TRBJ2-1, with TRBD2 identical over 9 bases. After removal of 5 bases from V and 4 bases from J, the junction contained 18 bases not matched to a gene. Looked up from germline, CDR1 is LNHDA and CDR2 is SQIVND (reference sequence). The CDR3 covers 19 residues. The CDR3 here is CASSYTIAGAPPKYNEQFF. The CDR3 nucleotides are TGTGCCAGTAGTTACACAATAGCGGGAGCACCTCCGAAGTACAATGAGCAGTTCTTC.

The chain is built from TRBV30 and TRBJ2-7, with TRBD1 matching 7 bases. CDR3 size: 15 residues. Trimming cost V 3 bases and J 2 bases; bases outside gene matches: 10. The germline gives CDR1 GTSNPN, CDR2 SVGIG (reference sequence). Written as DNA, the CDR3 is TGTGCCTGGAGAGGCGGTCGACAGGGAACCTACGAGCAGTACTTC. Its protein is CAWRGGRQGTYEQYF. The complete variable domain, with remaining parts taken from reference TRBV30 and TRBJ2-7, reads SQTIHQWPATLVQPVGSPLSLECTVEGTSNPNLYWYRQAAGRGLQLLFYSVGIGQISSEVPQNLSASRPQDRQFILSSKKLLLSDSGFYLCAWRGGRQGTYEQYFGPGTRLTVT.

The chain carries TRBV5-1 and TRBJ2-7; 9 bases map to TRBD1. Germline lookup yields CDR1 SGHRS and CDR2 YFSETQ. This CDR3 is 15 amino acids long. J gave up 3 bases and V 2 bases, and 6 bases lay outside the gene matches. The CDR3 loop reads CASSFNGDRVYEQYF. CDR3 coding DNA: TGCGCCAGCAGCTTTAACGGGGACAGGGTCTACGAGCAGTACTTC.

The chain uses TRBV9 and TRBJ2-3; the match to TRBD2 covers 10 bases. This CDR3 region has 17 residues. V lost 0 bases and J lost 5; bases outside the gene matches: 9. Germline V lookup: CDR1 SGDLS, CDR2 YYNGEE. The DNA of the CDR3 is TGTGCCAGCAGCGTAGCTGAGAGCGGGAGGGCCGGAGATACGCAGTATTTT. Its translation: CASSVAESGRAGDTQYF.

The chain carries TRBV5-1 and TRBJ2-3; D gene unclear. The CDR3 sequence is 13 residues long. Germline values: CDR1 SGHRS, CDR2 YFSETQ. V was shortened by 4 bases and J by 4 bases, with 10 bases between the two germline ends. The CDR3 bases are TGCGCCAGCAGCGTGCTCAGTGCAGATACGCAGTATTTT. Translating gives CASSVLSADTQYF.

V and J are TRBV7-3 and TRBJ2-1; 7 nucleotides line up with TRBD2. Unmatched junction bases numbered 6, after V lost 5 bases and J lost 11 bases. The CDR3 extends over 12 amino acids. CDR1 is SGHTA and CDR2 is FQGTGA in the germline V gene. The CDR3 DNA sequence: TGTGCCAGCAGCCCCTCGGGGGGTAAGCAGTTCTTC. Amino acids: CASSPSGGKQFF.

V and J are TRBV30 and TRBJ1-5, with 8 bases aligning to TRBD1. The V and J ends lost 3 bases and 6 bases, in that order; junction bases with no gene match: 4. The CDR3 consists of 13 residues. CDR1 and CDR2 from the germline V gene are GTSNPN and SVGIG (reference sequence). CDR3 sequence reads: CAWSTGGGQPQHF. The CDR3 DNA follows: TGTGCCTGGAGCACAGGGGGAGGTCAGCCCCAGCATTTT.

The rearrangement uses TRBV27 and TRBJ2-1, with TRBD1 matching 10 bases. This CDR3 region has 15 residues. V trimming: 8 bases; J trimming: 8 bases; junction bases outside the gene matches: 12. Germline CDR1 MNHEY, CDR2 SMNVEV (reference sequence). The CDR3 region is CASGRDRGLRDEQFF. The CDR3 DNA reads as TGTGCCAGCGGCCGGGACAGGGGTTTGAGAGATGAGCAGTTCTTC.

The chain joins TRBV5-1 to TRBJ2-7, with TRBD1 matching 7 bases. V shed 3 bases and J 4 bases; nucleotides not matched to a gene: 1. The CDR3 has 12 residues. Germline V lookup: CDR1 SGHRS, CDR2 YFSETQ. The CDR3 DNA reads as TGCGCCAGCAGCTGGGGACAGTACGAGCAGTACTTC. This encodes CASSWGQYEQYF.

The chain recombines TRBV5-6 with TRBJ1-6; D not certain. The germline gives CDR1 SGHDT, CDR2 YYEEEE. The CDR3 loop spans 16 amino acids. Deletions cut 4 bases from V and 7 bases from J, with 18 bases between. CDR3 DNA sequence: TGTGCCAGCAGCCGGGGTGCGGCGGAACGAAATTCACCCCTCCACTTT. Translating it yields CASSRGAAERNSPLHF.